This T cell receptor (beta chain) derives from a study of technical replicates of blood from a few donors (dated by TCRdb to between 2016 and 2019). Receptor amplification or capture employed the immunoSEQ multiplex PCR assay. Sourced from immuneACCESS, this table was stored by TCRdb with only in-frame sequences that have V and J called. A share of the clones is absent; for the studies checked, an unresolved V gene accounts for under half, and the remainder has no known explanation. Across this sample there are under 90,000 clones, with 85% to 95% seen only once. Roughly 0.26% of the sample comes from the top ten. This clone was counted a single time. The target of this receptor is not known. No base quality information exists; no much larger clone differs at one position. Reading from cysteine to phenylalanine, the CDR3 counts 14 amino acids. Here the CDR3 DNA is all that survives: 42 bases in frame from base 1. Cut back by 2 bases and 0 bases, the V and J ends lie 7 bases apart. The germline V gene gives CDR1 as ENHRY and CDR2 as SYGVKD.

Sequences were obtained from T cells isolated from PBMCs. The TCR originated in a human donor in good health. The sequence links TRBV10-3 to TRBJ2-5, with the D gene uncertain. In nucleotides, the sequence is TGTGCCATCAGTGAGACAGAGTACCAAGAGACCCAGTACTTC. This translates into CAISETEYQETQYF.